This record looks at one T cell receptor (beta chain) sequence and its context. The target antigen is unknown. The data derive from a study of PD-1 blockade in classical Hodgkin lymphoma. Findings of the study overall: By C4D1 there was a significant rise in CD4+ TCR diversity but not in CD8+ TCR diversity. Those achieving complete response showed baseline diversity like newly diagnosed patients.

The V gene lost 5 bases and the J gene lost 0 bases, with 13 bases spanning the gap. The CDR3 contains 15 residues. The germline V gene has CDR1 MNHEY and CDR2 SMNVEV (reference sequence). Using immunoSEQ multiplex PCR, the repertoire was profiled, and TCRdb retains in-frame clones only, with some absent. The data show tens of thousands of clones, approximately 90% seen once. Time point here: cycle 4 day 1 (C4D1), after less than 7 weeks of nivolumab. With no exception, relapse followed autologous stem cell transplantation in all patients, and brentuximab vedotin exposure varied. The specimen comprised peripheral blood mononuclear cells (PBMCs), sampled before the fourth cycle of nivolumab. The rearrangement joins TRBV27 to TRBJ1-1, with unresolved D. The clonotype originates from a human donor with classical Hodgkin lymphoma. CDR3 residues: CASSTQRSLNTEAFF. The CDR3 coding sequence is TGTGCCAGCAGTACCCAGCGGTCGTTGAACACTGAAGCTTTCTTT.